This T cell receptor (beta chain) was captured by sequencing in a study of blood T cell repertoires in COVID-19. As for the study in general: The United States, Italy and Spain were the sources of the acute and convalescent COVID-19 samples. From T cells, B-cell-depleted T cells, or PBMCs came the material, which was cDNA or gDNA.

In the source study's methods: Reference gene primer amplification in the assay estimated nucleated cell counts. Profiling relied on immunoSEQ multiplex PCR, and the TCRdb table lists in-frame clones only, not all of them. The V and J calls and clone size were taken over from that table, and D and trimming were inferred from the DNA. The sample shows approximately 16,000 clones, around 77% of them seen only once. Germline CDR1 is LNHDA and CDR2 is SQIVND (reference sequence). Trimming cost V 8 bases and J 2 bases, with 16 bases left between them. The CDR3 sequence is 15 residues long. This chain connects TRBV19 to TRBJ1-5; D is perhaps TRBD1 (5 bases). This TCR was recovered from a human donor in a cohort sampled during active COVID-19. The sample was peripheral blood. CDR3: CASGGARWGNQPQHF. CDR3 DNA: TGTGCCAGTGGAGGGGCGAGGTGGGGCAATCAGCCCCAGCATTTT.